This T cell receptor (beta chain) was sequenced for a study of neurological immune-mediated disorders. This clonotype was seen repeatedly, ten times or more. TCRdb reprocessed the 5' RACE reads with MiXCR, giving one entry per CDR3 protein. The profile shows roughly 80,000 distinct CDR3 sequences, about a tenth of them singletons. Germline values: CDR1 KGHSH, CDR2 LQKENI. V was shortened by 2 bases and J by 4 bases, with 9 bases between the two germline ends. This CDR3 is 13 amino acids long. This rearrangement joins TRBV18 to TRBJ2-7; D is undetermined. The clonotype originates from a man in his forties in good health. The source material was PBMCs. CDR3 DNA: TGTGCCAGCTCACCATCACCAGGATACGAGCAGTACTTC. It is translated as CASSPSPGYEQYF.